This is a list of T cell receptor beta chains from one sample in a study of OX40 agonist ivuxolimab in advanced cancers. Sequencing was performed with immunoSEQ multiplex PCR; in TCRdb, only in-frame clones are kept and a portion is missing. The sample lists 25,000 to 35,000 clones; around 81% were seen once. The specimen comprised CD4+ or CD8+ T cells sorted from blood, sampled in a trial of the OX40 agonist ivuxolimab. All receptors derive from an adult with an advanced solid tumor such as melanoma, head and neck, liver or kidney cancer. The CDR3 runs from the conserved cysteine through the conserved F or W. Fields, in order: D gene, clone size, V gene, J gene, CDR3 DNA, CDR3 protein. The D gene is left open where the match is weak. Clone size is shown for a subset of rows, as once, few, many or a class of expanded clone.

d_gene: -; abundance: -; v_gene: TRBV10-3; j_gene: TRBJ1-6; CDR3nt: TGTGCCATCAGTGAGTCGGCTCTTCGGGGTAATTCACCCCTCCACTTT; CDR3aa: CAISESALRGNSPLHF
d_gene: TRBD1; abundance: once; v_gene: TRBV9; j_gene: TRBJ2-7; CDR3nt: TGTGCCAGCAGCTCTGGGGACAGTTCCTACGAGCAGTACTTC; CDR3aa: CASSSGDSSYEQYF
d_gene: -; abundance: -; v_gene: TRBV7-9; j_gene: TRBJ1-2; CDR3nt: TGTGCCAGCACCATGGGACGGAAAAACTATGGCTACACCTTC; CDR3aa: CASTMGRKNYGYTF
d_gene: -; abundance: -; v_gene: TRBV28; j_gene: TRBJ1-6; CDR3nt: TGTGCCAGCAGTTATCTGGGGGATAATTCACCCCTCCACTTT; CDR3aa: CASSYLGDNSPLHF
d_gene: TRBD2; abundance: once; v_gene: TRBV7-9; j_gene: TRBJ2-7; CDR3nt: TGTGCCAGCAGCTCAGGACTAGCGGGAGATGACTACGAGCAGTACTTC; CDR3aa: CASSSGLAGDDYEQYF
d_gene: TRBD1; abundance: -; v_gene: TRBV5-1; j_gene: TRBJ2-7; CDR3nt: TGCGCCAGCAGCTTTTTCTCAATAACTCCTGGGACAGGGTATCACGAGCAGTACTTC; CDR3aa: CASSFFSITPGTGYHEQYF
d_gene: TRBD1; abundance: once; v_gene: TRBV5-1; j_gene: TRBJ2-1; CDR3nt: TGCGCCAGCAGCTTGATACAGGGGTCCTACAATGAGCAGTTCTTC; CDR3aa: CASSLIQGSYNEQFF
d_gene: -; abundance: -; v_gene: TRBV9; j_gene: TRBJ2-2; CDR3nt: TGTGCCAGCAGCGTAGGTCGCGGGGTCGGGGAGCTGTTTTTT; CDR3aa: CASSVGRGVGELFF
d_gene: -; abundance: -; v_gene: TRBV5-4; j_gene: TRBJ2-7; CDR3nt: TGTGCCAGCAGCTTGGACGGGAGAGTATACGAGCAGTACTTC; CDR3aa: CASSLDGRVYEQYF
d_gene: -; abundance: -; v_gene: TRBV7-3; j_gene: TRBJ2-5; CDR3nt: TGTGCCAGCAGCCCAAAAGGACTTGCGGGGATGCAGACCCAGTACTTC; CDR3aa: CASSPKGLAGMQTQYF
d_gene: TRBD2; abundance: -; v_gene: TRBV7-2; j_gene: TRBJ2-3; CDR3nt: TGTGCCAGCAGCACTGGGACTAGCGGGGGGGCGGGAGATACGCAGTATTTT; CDR3aa: CASSTGTSGGAGDTQYF
d_gene: TRBD2; abundance: few; v_gene: TRBV28; j_gene: TRBJ2-7; CDR3nt: TGTGCCAGCACCAACGGCGGGGAGGGCGAGCAGTACTTC; CDR3aa: CASTNGGEGEQYF
d_gene: TRBD2; abundance: -; v_gene: TRBV6-1; j_gene: TRBJ2-3; CDR3nt: TGTGCCAGCAGTCTCGGACTAGCAGATACGCAGTATTTT; CDR3aa: CASSLGLADTQYF
d_gene: -; abundance: few; v_gene: TRBV4-1; j_gene: TRBJ1-5; CDR3nt: TGCGCCAGCAGCCAAGAAAGGGCAGGGGACAATCAGCCCCAGCATTTT; CDR3aa: CASSQERAGDNQPQHF
d_gene: -; abundance: -; v_gene: TRBV21-1; j_gene: TRBJ1-1; CDR3nt: TGTGCCAGCAGGTCCCCGGGCTACACAATTCGCACTGAAGCTTTCTTT; CDR3aa: CASRSPGYTIRTEAFF
d_gene: TRBD2; abundance: -; v_gene: TRBV7-9; j_gene: TRBJ2-1; CDR3nt: TGTGCCAGCAGCTCACTAGCGGGAGGCTGGAATGAGCAGTTCTTC; CDR3aa: CASSSLAGGWNEQFF
d_gene: -; abundance: -; v_gene: TRBV30; j_gene: TRBJ2-3; CDR3nt: TGTGCCTGGAGTATGTTGACAGGCACAGATACGCAGTATTTT; CDR3aa: CAWSMLTGTDTQYF
d_gene: -; abundance: -; v_gene: TRBV27; j_gene: TRBJ2-1; CDR3nt: TGTGCCAGCAGTTCCGGTTACAATGAGCAGTTCTTC; CDR3aa: CASSSGYNEQFF
d_gene: -; abundance: -; v_gene: TRBV5-1; j_gene: TRBJ2-5; CDR3nt: TGCGCCAGCAGCTGGGAGGACAGCAAACAAGAGACCCAGTACTTC; CDR3aa: CASSWEDSKQETQYF
d_gene: TRBD1; abundance: -; v_gene: TRBV15; j_gene: TRBJ2-5; CDR3nt: TGTGCCACCAGCACGACAGGGGAAGAGACCCAGTACTTC; CDR3aa: CATSTTGEETQYF
d_gene: TRBD1; abundance: -; v_gene: TRBV7-9; j_gene: TRBJ1-2; CDR3nt: TGTGCCAGCAGCTTACCGGGACAGAGGAACTACACCTTC; CDR3aa: CASSLPGQRNYTF
d_gene: TRBD1; abundance: few; v_gene: TRBV9; j_gene: TRBJ2-1; CDR3nt: TGTGCCAGCAGCCCTAGGGACAGTGAGCAGTTCTTC; CDR3aa: CASSPRDSEQFF
d_gene: TRBD2; abundance: few; v_gene: TRBV11-2; j_gene: TRBJ2-5; CDR3nt: TGTGCCAGCAGCTTAGTTGCGGGAGATGGAGAGACCCAGTACTTC; CDR3aa: CASSLVAGDGETQYF
d_gene: -; abundance: -; v_gene: TRBV29-1; j_gene: TRBJ2-3; CDR3nt: TGCAGCGTTGAGATCCCAGGAACAGATACGCAGTATTTT; CDR3aa: CSVEIPGTDTQYF
d_gene: -; abundance: -; v_gene: TRBV11-2; j_gene: TRBJ2-7; CDR3nt: TGTGCCAGCAGCTTGACAGACAACTACGAGCAGTACTTC; CDR3aa: CASSLTDNYEQYF
d_gene: -; abundance: medium-sized; v_gene: TRBV6-5; j_gene: TRBJ1-2; CDR3nt: TGTGCCAGCAGTTACGGCCAGGGCTGGGATGGCTACACCTTC; CDR3aa: CASSYGQGWDGYTF
d_gene: TRBD1; abundance: -; v_gene: TRBV6-5; j_gene: TRBJ1-2; CDR3nt: TGTGCCAGCAGGACTCTAGGGGACAGGGGTCGTGGCTACACCTTC; CDR3aa: CASRTLGDRGRGYTF
d_gene: -; abundance: -; v_gene: TRBV7-9; j_gene: TRBJ1-2; CDR3nt: TGTGCCAGCAGCCGGGTTGGGAACTATGGCTACACCTTC; CDR3aa: CASSRVGNYGYTF
d_gene: -; abundance: -; v_gene: TRBV6-5; j_gene: TRBJ2-7; CDR3nt: TGTGCCAGCAGTGGTGACATATACGAGCAGTACTTC; CDR3aa: CASSGDIYEQYF
d_gene: TRBD2; abundance: -; v_gene: TRBV28; j_gene: TRBJ2-3; CDR3nt: TGTGCCAGCAGCACCAATCTAGCGGGAGGGCCTTCCTCCTTGGATACGCAGTATTTT; CDR3aa: CASSTNLAGGPSSLDTQYF
d_gene: -; abundance: -; v_gene: TRBV25-1; j_gene: TRBJ2-1; CDR3nt: TGTGCCAGCAGTGAATATCTCGGCGGAGGGCCCGGGAATGAGCAGTTCTTC; CDR3aa: CASSEYLGGGPGNEQFF
d_gene: -; abundance: -; v_gene: TRBV20-1; j_gene: TRBJ2-7; CDR3nt: TGCAGTGCTAGAGATCAGTACGAGCAGTACTTC; CDR3aa: CSARDQYEQYF
d_gene: -; abundance: -; v_gene: TRBV29-1; j_gene: TRBJ1-2; CDR3nt: TGCAGCGTTGTCGGGGGATCTAACTATGGCTACACCTTC; CDR3aa: CSVVGGSNYGYTF
d_gene: -; abundance: once; v_gene: TRBV28; j_gene: TRBJ2-1; CDR3nt: TGTGCCAGCAGTTTGGTTGCTACATACAATGAGCAGTTCTTC; CDR3aa: CASSLVATYNEQFF
d_gene: -; abundance: -; v_gene: TRBV29-1; j_gene: TRBJ2-3; CDR3nt: TGCAGCGGCTGGGATAGCTTCACAGATACGCAGTATTTT; CDR3aa: CSGWDSFTDTQYF
d_gene: -; abundance: -; v_gene: TRBV15; j_gene: TRBJ2-1; CDR3nt: TGTGCCACCAGCATAGAGACAAGGAACAATGAGCAGTTCTTC; CDR3aa: CATSIETRNNEQFF
d_gene: -; abundance: -; v_gene: TRBV9; j_gene: TRBJ2-7; CDR3nt: TGTGCCAGCAGCGTAGGGGGCAGTACGCTCTACGAGCAGTACTTC; CDR3aa: CASSVGGSTLYEQYF
d_gene: TRBD1; abundance: -; v_gene: TRBV16; j_gene: TRBJ1-4; CDR3nt: TGTGCCAGCAGCCATCCGGGACAGGTGGGGGAAAAACTGTTTTTT; CDR3aa: CASSHPGQVGEKLFF
d_gene: -; abundance: -; v_gene: TRBV4-1; j_gene: TRBJ2-1; CDR3nt: TGCGCCAGCAGCCAAGAGTTTAGGCAAATTGGTCTCTACAATGAGCAGTTCTTC; CDR3aa: CASSQEFRQIGLYNEQFF
d_gene: -; abundance: -; v_gene: TRBV5-1; j_gene: TRBJ1-1; CDR3nt: TGCGCCAGCAGCTGGCAGGGCGGCTCTGAAGCTTTCTTT; CDR3aa: CASSWQGGSEAFF
d_gene: -; abundance: once; v_gene: TRBV9; j_gene: TRBJ2-7; CDR3nt: TGTGCCAGCAGCGTAGATGGGGACTACGAGCAGTACTTC; CDR3aa: CASSVDGDYEQYF
d_gene: -; abundance: -; v_gene: TRBV5-8; j_gene: TRBJ2-7; CDR3nt: TGTGCCAGCAGCTTCGAGTACGAGCAGTACTTC; CDR3aa: CASSFEYEQYF
d_gene: -; abundance: -; v_gene: TRBV2; j_gene: TRBJ1-2; CDR3nt: TGTGCCAGCAAGCCATCTAGAGATCCTAACTATGGCTACACCTTC; CDR3aa: CASKPSRDPNYGYTF
d_gene: -; abundance: -; v_gene: TRBV5-4; j_gene: TRBJ1-2; CDR3nt: TGTGCCAGCAGTCCCATGGAGGGGGGGAAAACCTATGGCTACACCTTC; CDR3aa: CASSPMEGGKTYGYTF
d_gene: -; abundance: once; v_gene: TRBV9; j_gene: TRBJ2-7; CDR3nt: TGTGCCAGCAGCGTAGAGGTGGGGAGCTCCTACGAGCAGTACTTC; CDR3aa: CASSVEVGSSYEQYF
d_gene: -; abundance: -; v_gene: TRBV30; j_gene: TRBJ1-3; CDR3nt: TGTGCCTGGGCAGCCTTCTCTGGAAACACCATATATTTT; CDR3aa: CAWAAFSGNTIYF
d_gene: -; abundance: -; v_gene: TRBV6-6; j_gene: TRBJ2-5; CDR3nt: TGTGCCAGCAGTTACTCGGAAGAGACCCAGTACTTC; CDR3aa: CASSYSEETQYF
d_gene: -; abundance: -; v_gene: TRBV7-9; j_gene: TRBJ2-2; CDR3nt: TGTGCCAGCAGCTCTACAGGCGCTACCGGGGAGCTGTTTTTT; CDR3aa: CASSSTGATGELFF
d_gene: TRBD2; abundance: -; v_gene: TRBV28; j_gene: TRBJ2-3; CDR3nt: TGTGCCAGCAGTTTATTACCTAGCGGGAGCACAGATACGCAGTATTTT; CDR3aa: CASSLLPSGSTDTQYF
d_gene: -; abundance: -; v_gene: TRBV7-8; j_gene: TRBJ2-5; CDR3nt: TGTGCCAGCAGCTTGTACCCGTTAGAGACCCAGTACTTC; CDR3aa: CASSLYPLETQYF
d_gene: -; abundance: -; v_gene: TRBV30; j_gene: TRBJ1-1; CDR3nt: TGTGCCTGGAATTCGGGGGTAACTGAAGCTTTCTTT; CDR3aa: CAWNSGVTEAFF
d_gene: -; abundance: once; v_gene: TRBV15; j_gene: TRBJ2-7; CDR3nt: TGTGCCACCAGCCTGGGCACCTCCTACGAGCAGTACTTC; CDR3aa: CATSLGTSYEQYF
d_gene: TRBD1; abundance: -; v_gene: TRBV5-1; j_gene: TRBJ1-6; CDR3nt: TGCGCCAGCAGCTCCGGACAGGAGGATAGGGGCTATAATTCACCCCTCCACTTT; CDR3aa: CASSSGQEDRGYNSPLHF
d_gene: TRBD2; abundance: few; v_gene: TRBV6-5; j_gene: TRBJ2-7; CDR3nt: TGTGCCAGCAGTGTAGCGGGAGCCTACGAGCAGTACTTC; CDR3aa: CASSVAGAYEQYF